Described below is a single TCR beta chain sequence and its context. This clone appeared once. No base qualities exist here, and no much larger clone lies one base off it. PBMC were thawed, rested overnight, stained with GMM-loaded CD1B tetramer, a Live/Dead dye and anti-CD3, and then sorted on a FACS Aria II. CD1B tetramers were loaded with C32 glucose monomycolate purified from Rhodococcus equi. Before cryopreservation, the PBMC used for tetramer sorting had been depleted of CD14-expressing monocytes as part of a separate study. From each donor, about 100,000 tetramer-negative cells were sorted and analyzed together with the tetramer-positive cells. GMM-loaded CD1B tetramers were used to sort antigen-specific T cells from a few healthy South African adults. Because TCR-alpha and TCR-beta chains were sequenced unpaired, no information on chain pairing was available. The immunoSEQ multiplex PCR assay was used to generate TCR libraries, with TCR-beta and/or TCR-alpha/delta assays applied to each sample. The amplified TCR libraries were sequenced using the Illumina high-throughput platform. On the study's bioinformatics: Clustering and dimensionality reduction relied on pairwise TCRdist distances among GMM-specific receptors from T cells that were either sorted ex vivo or expanded in vitro. Sequence motifs defined by gene usage and CDR3 content were tested for enrichment in tetramer-positive versus tetramer-negative populations. The immuneACCESS repertoire file appears here via TCRdb, limited to in-frame rearrangements. These files lack a portion of the clones; in checked studies, under half of the deficit traces to unresolved V genes, and the cause of the others is not known. D and trimming were read from the DNA, whereas the V and J calls and clone size are those reported in that table. This sample is represented by approximately 88,000 clones; approximately 90% of them were singletons. The ten biggest clones cover around 2% of the sample.

The data are from a study of T cells in tuberculosis (dated by TCRdb to 2016 to 2019). Broadly, across the study: To characterize T cells specific for the mycobacterial lipid antigen glucose monomycolate (GMM), the study used CD1B tetramers together with high-throughput TCR immunosequencing. What the study reported, not specific to this receptor: The stringent sort gate may have missed T cells binding the CD1B-GMM tetramer with low affinity.

CDR1 and CDR2 were assigned from the germline V gene as KGHSH and LQKENI. Spanning cysteine to phenylalanine, the CDR3 consists of 14 amino acids. The DNA shown is the 42-base CDR3, in frame from base 1. Here V drops 3 bases and J drops 8 bases, and the junction holds 6 bases not matched to any gene. The specimen sequenced was CD1b-GMM tetramer-negative cells sorted from PBMCs. The sample's cell subset or site label, in plain terms: T cells not binding CD1B-GMM tetramer, sorted from same donor. The rearranged segments are TRBV18 and TRBJ2-1; TRBD1 fits 8 bases in the junction. The sequence derives from an adult woman with latent tuberculosis. The CDR3 amino acid sequence is: CASSPSRGLDEQFF. The DNA sequence is as follows: TGTGCCAGCTCACCGTCCAGGGGGCTGGATGAGCAGTTCTTC. The entire variable domain, with the stretches around the CDR3 drawn from the reference TRBV18 and TRBJ2-1 proteins, is NAGVMQNPRHLVRRRGQEARLRCSPMKGHSHVYWYRQLPEEGLKFMVYLQKENIIDESGMPKERFSAEFPKEGPSILRIQQVVRGDSAAYFCASSPSRGLDEQFFGPGTRLTVL.